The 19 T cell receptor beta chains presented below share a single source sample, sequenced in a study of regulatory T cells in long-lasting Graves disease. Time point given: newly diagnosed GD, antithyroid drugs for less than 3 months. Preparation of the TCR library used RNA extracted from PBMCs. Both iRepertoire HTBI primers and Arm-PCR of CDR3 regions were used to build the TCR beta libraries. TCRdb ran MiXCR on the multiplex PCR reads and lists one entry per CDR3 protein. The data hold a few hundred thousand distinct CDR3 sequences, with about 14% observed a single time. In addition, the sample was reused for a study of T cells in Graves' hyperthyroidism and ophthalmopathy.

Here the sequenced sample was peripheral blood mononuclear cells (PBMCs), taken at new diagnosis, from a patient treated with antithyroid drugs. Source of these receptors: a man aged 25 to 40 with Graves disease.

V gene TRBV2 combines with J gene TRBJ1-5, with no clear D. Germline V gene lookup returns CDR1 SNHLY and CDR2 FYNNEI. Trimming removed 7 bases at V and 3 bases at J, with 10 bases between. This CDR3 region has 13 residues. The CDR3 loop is CASTRSSNQPQHF. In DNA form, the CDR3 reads TGTGCCAGCACACGGAGTTCCAATCAGCCCCAGCATTTT. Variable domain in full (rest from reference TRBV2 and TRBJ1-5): EPEVTQTPSHQVTQMGQEVILRCVPISNHLYFYWYRQILGQKVEFLVSFYNNEISEKSEIFDDQFSVERPDGSNFTLKIRSTKLEDSAMYFCASTRSSNQPQHFGDGTRLSIL.

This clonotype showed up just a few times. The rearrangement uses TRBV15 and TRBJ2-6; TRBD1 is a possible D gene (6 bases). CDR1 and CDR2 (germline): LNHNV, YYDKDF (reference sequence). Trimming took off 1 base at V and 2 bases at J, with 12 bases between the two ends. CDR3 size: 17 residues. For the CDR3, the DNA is TGTGCCACCAGCAGAGGTTCAGGGACACCTGGGGCCAACGTCCTGACTTTC. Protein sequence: CATSRGSGTPGANVLTF.

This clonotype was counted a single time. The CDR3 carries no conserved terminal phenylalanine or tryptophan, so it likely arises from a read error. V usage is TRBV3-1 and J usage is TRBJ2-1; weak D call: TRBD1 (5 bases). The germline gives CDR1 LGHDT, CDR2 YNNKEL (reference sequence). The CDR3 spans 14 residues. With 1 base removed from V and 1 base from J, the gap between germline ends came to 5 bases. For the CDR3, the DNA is TGTGCCAGCAGCCAAGGGACATCCTACAATGAGCAGTTCATC. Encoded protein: CASSQGTSYNEQFI.

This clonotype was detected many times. CDR3 coding DNA: TGTGCCAGCAGTTTAACGGGAGGCCCAAGAGGTGAGCAGTACTTC. Its translation is CASSLTGGPRGEQYF. V usage is TRBV12-3 or TRBV12-4 and J usage is TRBJ2-7; 7 bases agree with TRBD2. Germline trimming cut 2 bases from V and 7 bases from J; bases unmatched to any gene: 11. This CDR3 is 15 amino acids long.

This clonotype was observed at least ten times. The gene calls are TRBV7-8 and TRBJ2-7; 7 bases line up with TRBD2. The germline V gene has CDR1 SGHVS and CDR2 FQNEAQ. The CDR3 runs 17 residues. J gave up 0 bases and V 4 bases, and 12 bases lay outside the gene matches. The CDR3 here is CASSSLPPREASYEQYF. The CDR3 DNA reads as TGTGCCAGCAGCTCCCTACCGCCCCGGGAGGCCTCCTACGAGCAGTACTTC. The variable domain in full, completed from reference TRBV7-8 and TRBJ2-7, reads GAGVSQSPRYKVAKRGQDVALRCDPISGHVSLFWYQQALGQGPEFLTYFQNEAQLDKSGLPSDRFFAERPEGSVSTLKIQRTQQEDSAVYLCASSSLPPREASYEQYFGPGTRLTVT.

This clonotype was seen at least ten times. The CDR3 spells CASSPPDMTNYGYTF. CDR3 sequence (DNA): TGTGCCAGCTCACCCCCGGACATGACTAACTATGGCTACACCTTC. The chain employs TRBV18 and TRBJ1-2, with D possibly TRBD1 on 5 matching bases. The ends were cut back, 3 bases at V and 0 bases at J, with 11 bases in the middle. In germline, CDR1 is KGHSH, CDR2 LQKENI. The CDR3 extends over 15 amino acids.

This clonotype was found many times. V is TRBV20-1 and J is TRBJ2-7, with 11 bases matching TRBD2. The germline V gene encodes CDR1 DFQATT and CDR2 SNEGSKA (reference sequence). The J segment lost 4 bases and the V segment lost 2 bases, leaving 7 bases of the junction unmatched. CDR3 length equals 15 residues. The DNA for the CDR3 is TGCAGTGCTAGACGCCAACTAGCGGGAGCTTACGAGCAGTACTTC. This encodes CSARRQLAGAYEQYF.

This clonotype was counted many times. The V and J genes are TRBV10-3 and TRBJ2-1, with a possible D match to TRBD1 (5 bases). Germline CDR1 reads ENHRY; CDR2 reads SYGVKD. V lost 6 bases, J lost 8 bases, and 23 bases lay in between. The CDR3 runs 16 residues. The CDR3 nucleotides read TGTGCCATCAGCTTCTTTCGGACAAATAAAAGGCATGAGCAGTTCTTC. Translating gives CAISFFRTNKRHEQFF.

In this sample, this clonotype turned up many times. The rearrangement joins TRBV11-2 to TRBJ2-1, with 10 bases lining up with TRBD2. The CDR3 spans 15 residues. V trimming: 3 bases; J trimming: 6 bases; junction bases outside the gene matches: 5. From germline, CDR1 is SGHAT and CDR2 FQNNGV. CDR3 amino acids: CASSFGLAAPNEQFF. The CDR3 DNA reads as TGTGCCAGCAGCTTTGGACTAGCGGCGCCCAATGAGCAGTTCTTC.

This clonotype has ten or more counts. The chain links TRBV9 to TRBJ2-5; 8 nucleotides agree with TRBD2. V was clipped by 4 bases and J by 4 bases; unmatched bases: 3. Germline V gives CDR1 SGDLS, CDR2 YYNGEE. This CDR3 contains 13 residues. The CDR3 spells CASSPREGETQYF. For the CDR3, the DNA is TGTGCCAGCAGCCCCCGGGAGGGAGAGACCCAGTACTTC.

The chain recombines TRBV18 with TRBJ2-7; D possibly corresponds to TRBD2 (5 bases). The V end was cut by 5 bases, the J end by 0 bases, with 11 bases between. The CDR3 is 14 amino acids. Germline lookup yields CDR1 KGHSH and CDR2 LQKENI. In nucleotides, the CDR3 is TGTGCCAGCTCATATCTCCGGGACTCCTACGAGCAGTACTTC. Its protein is CASSYLRDSYEQYF.

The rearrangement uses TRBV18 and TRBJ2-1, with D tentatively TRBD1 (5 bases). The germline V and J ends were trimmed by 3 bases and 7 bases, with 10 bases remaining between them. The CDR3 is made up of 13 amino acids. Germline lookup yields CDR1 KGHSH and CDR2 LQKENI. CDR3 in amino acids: CASSPDTGNEQFF. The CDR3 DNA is TGTGCCAGCTCACCGGACACCGGGAATGAGCAGTTCTTC.

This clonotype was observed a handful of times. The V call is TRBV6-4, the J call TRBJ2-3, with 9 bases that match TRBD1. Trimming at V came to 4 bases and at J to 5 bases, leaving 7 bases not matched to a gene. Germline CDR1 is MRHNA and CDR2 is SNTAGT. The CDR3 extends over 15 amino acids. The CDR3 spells CASSGGTGYRDTQYF. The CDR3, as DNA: TGTGCCAGCAGTGGCGGGACAGGGTACAGAGATACGCAGTATTTT.

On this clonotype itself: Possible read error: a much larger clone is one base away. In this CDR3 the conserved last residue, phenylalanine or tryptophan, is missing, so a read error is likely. CDR3 in amino acids: CASSLWGQANSPLHL. The DNA of the CDR3 is TGTGCCAGCAGCTTGTGGGGACAGGCTAATTCACCCCTCCACTTG. The chain couples TRBV5-5 to TRBJ1-6; 8 bases line up with TRBD1. This CDR3 comprises 15 residues. Germline V gives CDR1 SGHKS, CDR2 YYEKEE (reference sequence). V gave up 1 base and J gave up 6 bases; unmatched junction bases: 3.

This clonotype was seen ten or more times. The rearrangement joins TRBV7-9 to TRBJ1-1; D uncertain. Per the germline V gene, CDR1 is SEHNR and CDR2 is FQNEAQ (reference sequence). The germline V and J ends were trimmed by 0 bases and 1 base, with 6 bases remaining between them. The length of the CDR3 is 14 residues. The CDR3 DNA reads TGTGCCAGCAGCTTAGCCTACACGAACACTGAAGCTTTCTTT. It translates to CASSLAYTNTEAFF.

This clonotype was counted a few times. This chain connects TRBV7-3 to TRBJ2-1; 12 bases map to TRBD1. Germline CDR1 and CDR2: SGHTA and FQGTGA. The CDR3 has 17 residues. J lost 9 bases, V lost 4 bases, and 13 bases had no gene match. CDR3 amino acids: CASSSRSWGQGAVEQFF. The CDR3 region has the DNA TGTGCCAGCAGCTCCCGCTCATGGGGACAGGGGGCCGTTGAGCAGTTCTTC.

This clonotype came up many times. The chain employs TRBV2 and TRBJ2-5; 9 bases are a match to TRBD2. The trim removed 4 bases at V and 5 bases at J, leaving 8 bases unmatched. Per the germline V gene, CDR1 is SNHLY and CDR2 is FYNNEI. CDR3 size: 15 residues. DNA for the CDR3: TGTGCCAGCAGTGGCGCGGGAGGGCTAACGGAGACCCAGTACTTC. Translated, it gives CASSGAGGLTETQYF.

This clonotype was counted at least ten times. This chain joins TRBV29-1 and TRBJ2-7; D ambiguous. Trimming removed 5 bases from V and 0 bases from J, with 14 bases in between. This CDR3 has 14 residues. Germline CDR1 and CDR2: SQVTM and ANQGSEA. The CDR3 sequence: CSVLTVRSSYEQYF. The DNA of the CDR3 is TGCAGCGTTCTAACTGTCCGCAGCTCCTACGAGCAGTACTTC.

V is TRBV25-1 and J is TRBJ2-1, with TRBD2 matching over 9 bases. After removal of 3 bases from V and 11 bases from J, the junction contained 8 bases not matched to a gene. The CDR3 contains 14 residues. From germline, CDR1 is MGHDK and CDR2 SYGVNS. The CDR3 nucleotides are TGTGCCAGCAGTGATTTTTCGACTAGCGGCAAGCAGTTCTTC. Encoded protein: CASSDFSTSGKQFF.